This T cell receptor beta chain was profiled in a study of blood T cell repertoires in COVID-19. Background on the study: Researchers got acute and convalescent COVID-19 samples from the United States, Italy and Spain. PBMCs, B-cell-depleted T cells, or T cells were the source of the cDNA or gDNA that made up the material.

Original handling: How many nucleated cells were present was estimated from reference gene primer amplification. Method: immunoSEQ multiplex PCR; TCRdb's copy keeps in-frame clones and lacks some. V, J and clone size reflect that table, while D and trimming were determined from the DNA. The table includes tens of thousands of clones, roughly nine tenths detected once. The CDR3 spans 12 residues. Germline V gene lookup returns CDR1 SGHRS and CDR2 YFSETQ. V dropped 5 bases and J dropped 8 bases, with 12 bases sitting between them. This chain links TRBV5-1 with TRBJ2-3; no reliable D call. This clonotype was obtained from a man between 70 and 80 years old with active COVID-19. Sequenced sample: peripheral blood. CDR3: CASSPSPGTQYF. The CDR3 nucleotides are TGCGCCAGCAGTCCGAGTCCCGGTACGCAGTATTTT. The variable domain in full, with the rest retrieved from reference TRBV5-1 and TRBJ2-3, is KAGVTQTPRYLIKTRGQQVTLSCSPISGHRSVSWYQQTPGQGLQFLFEYFSETQRNKGNFPGRFSGRQFSNSRSEMNVSTLELGDSALYLCASSPSPGTQYFGPGTRLTVL.